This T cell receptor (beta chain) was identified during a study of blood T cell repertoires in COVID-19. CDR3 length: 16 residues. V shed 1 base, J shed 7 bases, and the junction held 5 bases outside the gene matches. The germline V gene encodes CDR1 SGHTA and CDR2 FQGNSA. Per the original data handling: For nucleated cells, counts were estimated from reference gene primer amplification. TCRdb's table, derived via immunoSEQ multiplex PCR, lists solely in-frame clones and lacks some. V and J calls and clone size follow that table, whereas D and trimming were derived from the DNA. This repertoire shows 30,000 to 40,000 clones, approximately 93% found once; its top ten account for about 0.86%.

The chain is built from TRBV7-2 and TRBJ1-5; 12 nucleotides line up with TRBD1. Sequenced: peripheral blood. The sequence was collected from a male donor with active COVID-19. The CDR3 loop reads CASSLEKGQGAQPQHF. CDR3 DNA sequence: TGTGCCAGCAGCTTAGAAAAGGGACAGGGGGCACAGCCCCAGCATTTT. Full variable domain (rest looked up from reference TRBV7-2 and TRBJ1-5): GAGVSQSPSNKVTEKGKDVELRCDPISGHTALYWYRQSLGQGLEFLIYFQGNSAPDKSGLPSDRFSAERTGGSVSTLTIQRTQQEDSAVYLCASSLEKGQGAQPQHFGDGTRLSIL.